This T cell receptor beta chain was found in a study of control samples from healthy donors and cancer patients. Assay used: immunoSEQ multiplex PCR; TCRdb lists only in-frame clones, some missing. This sample has about 70,000 clones, with over 70% found just once. This TCR was sampled from a man aged 50 or older in good health. Sequenced sample: blood.

CDR3 sequence reads: CASSQGASSYEQYF. The CDR3 region has the DNA TGTGCCAGCAGCCAAGGGGCCAGCTCCTACGAGCAGTACTTC. The rearrangement joins TRBV4-2 to TRBJ2-7; no reliable D call. The V gene's germline CDR1 is LGHNA and CDR2 YNFKEQ. The V end lost 1 base, the J end lost 0 bases, and 7 bases lay between the germline ends. The CDR3 sequence is 14 residues long.